This T cell receptor beta chain was sequenced during a study of blood T cell repertoires in COVID-19. Study at large: Researchers got acute and convalescent COVID-19 samples from the United States, Italy and Spain. T cells, B-cell-depleted T cells, or PBMCs provided the cDNA or gDNA that served as material.

The CDR3 spans 16 residues. Germline V lookup: CDR1 MNHEY, CDR2 SMNVEV (reference sequence). Trimming took 4 bases from V and 1 from J, leaving 15 bases between them. Those enrolled in Seattle joined during active infection and were followed longitudinally afterward. This clone has just a few counts. The method was immunoSEQ multiplex PCR; TCRdb's version includes in-frame clones alone and lacks a portion of them. The sample shows 150,000 or so clones, approximately 85% of them seen only once. Sequencing was done on a sample of peripheral blood. V usage is TRBV27 and J usage is TRBJ2-3; D possibly corresponds to TRBD1 (6 bases). The receptor was isolated from a man aged 60 to 75 with COVID-19, enrolled during active disease. CDR3 loop: CASSYSKQGRTDTQYF. CDR3 nucleotides: TGTGCCAGCAGTTACTCGAAACAGGGCCGCACAGATACGCAGTATTTT.